These 14 T cell receptor beta chains originate from one sample sequenced in a study of shared clonotypes between healthy human individuals. Libraries were prepared by immunoSEQ multiplex PCR; TCRdb keeps only in-frame clonotypes and omits some of them. The data hold about 2 million clones, with about 94% observed a single time. Naive CD8 cells lacked CD45RO, underwent positive selection for CCR7 and left out terminally differentiated effector memory CD45RA+ cells. The sequenced sample was naive CD8+ T cells sorted from blood. Source of these receptors: a man aged 18 to 29 in good health.

The rearrangement uses TRBV9 and TRBJ1-2; 7 bases are a match to TRBD1. With V trimmed by 5 bases and J by 8 bases, 12 bases remained unmatched. Germline CDR1 is SGDLS and CDR2 is YYNGEE. CDR3 length: 14 residues. Written as DNA, the CDR3 is TGTGCCAGCAGTGACTTACAGGGGAACTGGGGCTACACCTTC. It codes for CASSDLQGNWGYTF.

This clone was counted once. The chain carries TRBV7-9 and TRBJ1-1; 9 nucleotides line up with TRBD1. Looked up from germline, CDR1 is SEHNR and CDR2 is FQNEAQ (reference sequence). V shed 1 base, J shed 4 bases, and the junction held 4 bases outside the gene matches. The CDR3 length is 15 residues. CDR3 bases: TGTGCCAGCAGCTTAGTGGGACAGGGTACCACTGAAGCTTTCTTT. It is translated as CASSLVGQGTTEAFF.

The chain employs TRBV7-8 and TRBJ2-1; 11 bases are shared with TRBD2. Germline assignment: CDR1 SGHVS and CDR2 FQNEAQ. The ends lost 1 base at V and 4 bases at J; junction bases unmatched: 6. The CDR3 is 17 amino acids. For the CDR3, the DNA is TGTGCCAGCAGCTTAGGGTTGATAGCGGGAGGGTACAATGAGCAGTTCTTC. It translates to CASSLGLIAGGYNEQFF.

This clone was found a few times. Other DNA sequences within the sample encode an identical CDR3. The chain couples TRBV28 to TRBJ1-3; D remains unclear. The CDR3 has 12 amino acids. Germline CDR1 is MDHEN and CDR2 is SYDVKM. Trimming removed 3 bases from V and 1 base from J, with 1 base in between. The CDR3 DNA follows: TGTGCCAGCAGTTTTTCTGGAAACACCATATATTTT. It codes for CASSFSGNTIYF.

The rearrangement joins TRBV9 to TRBJ2-5; D not certain. Trimming left V 1 base short and J 3 bases short, with 10 bases between. The CDR3 runs to 14 residues. Germline lookup yields CDR1 SGDLS and CDR2 YYNGEE. CDR3 in amino acids: CASSVYLVEETQYF. CDR3 sequence (DNA): TGTGCCAGCAGCGTATATCTAGTTGAAGAGACCCAGTACTTC.

As DNA, the CDR3 is TGTGCCAGCAGCTTCTCAGCTGAAGGGGGGGCCGGTTCTGCGACCCAGTACTTC. It yields the protein CASSFSAEGGAGSATQYF. J is TRBJ2-5 and V is TRBV11-3; the D gene is possibly TRBD2 (7 bases). V dropped 3 bases and J dropped 7 bases, with 27 bases sitting between them. The germline gives CDR1 SGHNT, CDR2 YENEEA. The CDR3 has 18 residues.

The chain links TRBV4-1 to TRBJ2-3, with D unclear. Germline CDR1 MGHRA, CDR2 YSYEKL. This CDR3 has 14 residues. Trimming stripped 3 bases from V and 0 bases from J, with 7 bases between. The CDR3 loop reads CASSQEHSTDTQYF. CDR3 bases: TGCGCCAGCAGCCAGGAGCACAGCACAGATACGCAGTATTTT.

The chain uses TRBV6-6 and TRBJ1-1; D is ambiguous. The CDR3 loop spans 12 amino acids. Germline assignment: CDR1 MNHNY and CDR2 SVGAGI (reference sequence). V lost 0 bases, J lost 11 bases, and 10 bases lay in between. Here the CDR3 reads CASSYSARVAFF. The CDR3 DNA reads as TGTGCCAGCAGTTACTCAGCGAGGGTGGCTTTCTTT.

The gene calls are TRBV28 and TRBJ2-4; 9 nucleotides agree with TRBD1. Looked up from germline, CDR1 is MDHEN and CDR2 is SYDVKM. Germline trimming cut 1 base from V and 0 bases from J; bases unmatched to any gene: 10. The CDR3 runs to 19 residues. The DNA for the CDR3 is TGTGCCAGCAGTTTATCAGGGACAGGGAATACCTTAGCCAAAAACATTCAGTACTTC. Its protein product is CASSLSGTGNTLAKNIQYF.

The chain links TRBV29-1 to TRBJ2-7, with 10 bases identical to TRBD1. The germline CDR1 and CDR2 sequences are SQVTM and ANQGSEA. This CDR3 is built from 20 residues. V trimming: 6 bases; J trimming: 0 bases; junction bases outside the gene matches: 23. CDR3 protein: CSVRGVLRDRGSQYSYEQYF. The CDR3 coding sequence is TGCAGCGTCCGAGGGGTATTAAGGGACAGGGGTAGCCAGTACTCCTACGAGCAGTACTTC.

V usage is TRBV2 and J usage is TRBJ1-1; D ambiguous. Trimming removed 8 bases from V and 5 bases from J, with 6 bases in between. Germline loops: CDR1 SNHLY, CDR2 FYNNEI. The CDR3 length is 10 residues. The CDR3 sequence: CASHGTEAFF. CDR3 nucleotide sequence: TGTGCCAGCCACGGGACTGAAGCTTTCTTT. Supplemented by reference TRBV2 and TRBJ1-1, the full variable domain reads EPEVTQTPSHQVTQMGQEVILRCVPISNHLYFYWYRQILGQKVEFLVSFYNNEISEKSEIFDDQFSVERPDGSNFTLKIRSTKLEDSAMYFCASHGTEAFFGQGTRLTVV.

The chain uses TRBV18 and TRBJ2-7; D perhaps matches TRBD1 (7 bases). The CDR3 is 15 residues long. Per the germline V gene, CDR1 is KGHSH and CDR2 is LQKENI. The V end lost 0 bases, the J end lost 6 bases, and 15 bases lay between the germline ends. The CDR3 DNA reads as TGTGCCAGCTCACCACCTGGGCCAGGGGGGAGCGAGCAGTACTTC. Residues: CASSPPGPGGSEQYF.

In regard to this clone: The junction differs from germline at one of its ends, possibly a read error. This chain uses TRBV9 with TRBJ1-1; D is uncertain. The CDR3 consists of 13 residues. Germline-derived CDR1 and CDR2 are SGDLS and YYNGEE. This CDR3 is CAGSASGDSKAFF. For the CDR3, the DNA is TGTGCCGGCAGCGCCAGCGGGGATTCGAAAGCTTTCTTT.

In regard to this clone: The sample contains more than one DNA sequence encoding this CDR3. The chain couples TRBV2 to TRBJ2-7; 8 bases fit TRBD1. V trimming: 4 bases; J trimming: 4 bases; junction bases outside the gene matches: 3. The length of the CDR3 is 13 residues. Germline CDR1 SNHLY, CDR2 FYNNEI. CDR3 sequence (DNA): TGTGCCAGCAGTGTGTACAGGGGGTACGAGCAGTACTTC. This translates into CASSVYRGYEQYF.